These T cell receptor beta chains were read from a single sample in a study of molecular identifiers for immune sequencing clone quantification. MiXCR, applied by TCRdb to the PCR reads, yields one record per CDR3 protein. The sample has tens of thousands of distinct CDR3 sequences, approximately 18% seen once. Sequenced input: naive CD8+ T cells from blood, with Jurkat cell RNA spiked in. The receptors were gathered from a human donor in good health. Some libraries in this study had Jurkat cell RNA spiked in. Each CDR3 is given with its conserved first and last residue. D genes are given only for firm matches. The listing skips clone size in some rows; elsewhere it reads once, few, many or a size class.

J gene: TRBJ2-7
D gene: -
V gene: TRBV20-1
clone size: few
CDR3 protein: CSASPSGRVGEQYF
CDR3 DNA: TGCAGTGCTAGCCCCTCGGGCAGGGTAGGCGAGCAGTACTTC

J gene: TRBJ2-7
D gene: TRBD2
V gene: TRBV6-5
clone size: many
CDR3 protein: CAGSTAPAGVYEQYF
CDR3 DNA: TGTGCCGGCTCCACCGCCCCAGCGGGAGTGTACGAGCAGTACTTC

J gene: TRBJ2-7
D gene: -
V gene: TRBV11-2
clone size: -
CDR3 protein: CASNRAGLYEQYF
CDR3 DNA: TGTGCCAGCAACCGTGCGGGACTCTACGAGCAGTACTTC

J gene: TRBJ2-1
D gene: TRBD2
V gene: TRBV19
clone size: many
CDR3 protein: CASSTGTSRWSDEQFF
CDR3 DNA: TGTGCCAGTAGTACAGGGACTAGTCGTTGGAGCGATGAGCAGTTCTTC

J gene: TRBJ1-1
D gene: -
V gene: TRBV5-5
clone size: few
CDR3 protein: CASSEGKPASLANTEAFF
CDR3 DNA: TGTGCCAGCAGCGAGGGGAAGCCAGCCTCTTTGGCTAACACTGAAGCTTTCTTT

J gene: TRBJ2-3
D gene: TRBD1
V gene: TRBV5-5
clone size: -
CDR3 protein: CASSTGVDTQYF
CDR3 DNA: TGTGCCAGCAGTACAGGGGTAGATACGCAGTATTTT

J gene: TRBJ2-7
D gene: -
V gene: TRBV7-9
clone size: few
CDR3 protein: CASSLYSSYEQYF
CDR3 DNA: TGTGCCAGCAGCTTGTACTCCTCCTACGAGCAGTACTTC

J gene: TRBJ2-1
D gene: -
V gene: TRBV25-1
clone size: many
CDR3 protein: CASSEGVSLLYNEQFF
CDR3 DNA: TGTGCCAGCAGTGAAGGAGTCTCTTTATTATACAATGAGCAGTTCTTC

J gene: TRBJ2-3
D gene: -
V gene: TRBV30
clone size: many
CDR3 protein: CAWSVLEGTQYF
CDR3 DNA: TGTGCCTGGAGTGTCTTGGAGGGGACGCAGTATTTT

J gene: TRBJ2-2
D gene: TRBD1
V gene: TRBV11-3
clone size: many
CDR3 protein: CASSPSRGQQNTGELFF
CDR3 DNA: TGTGCCAGCAGCCCCTCACGGGGACAGCAGAACACCGGGGAGCTGTTTTTT

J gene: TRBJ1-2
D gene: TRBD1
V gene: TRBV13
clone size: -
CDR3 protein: CASSSLGVTGTYGYTF
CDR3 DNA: TGTGCCAGCAGCTCCCTCGGGGTGACAGGGACCTATGGCTACACCTTC

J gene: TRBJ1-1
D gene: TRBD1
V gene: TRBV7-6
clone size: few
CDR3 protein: CASKGQMNTEAFF
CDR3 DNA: TGTGCCAGCAAGGGACAGATGAACACTGAAGCTTTCTTT

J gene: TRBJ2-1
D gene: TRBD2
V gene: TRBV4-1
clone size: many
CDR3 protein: CASSHGTSNEQFF
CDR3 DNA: TGCGCCAGCAGCCACGGGACTAGCAATGAGCAGTTCTTC

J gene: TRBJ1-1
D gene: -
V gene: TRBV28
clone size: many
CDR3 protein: CASSPLLTLQGGNTEAFF
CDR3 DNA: TGTGCCAGCAGTCCATTACTTACGCTACAGGGAGGGAACACTGAAGCTTTCTTT

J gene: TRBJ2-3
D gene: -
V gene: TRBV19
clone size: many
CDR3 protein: CASTGSYGFLDTQYF
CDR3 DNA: TGTGCCAGTACCGGCTCTTACGGCTTCTTGGATACGCAGTATTTT

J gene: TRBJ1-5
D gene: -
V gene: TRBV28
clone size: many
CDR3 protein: CASSLSPRTFLPQHF
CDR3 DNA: TGTGCCAGCAGTTTATCCCCCCGGACTTTTCTGCCCCAGCATTTT

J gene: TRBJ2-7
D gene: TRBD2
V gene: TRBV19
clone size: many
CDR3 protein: CASRAGIYEQYF
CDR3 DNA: TGTGCCAGTAGAGCGGGGATCTACGAGCAGTACTTC

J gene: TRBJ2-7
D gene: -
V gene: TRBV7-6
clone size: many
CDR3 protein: CASSLKRGGEQYF
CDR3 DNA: TGTGCCAGCAGCTTAAAACGGGGAGGCGAGCAGTACTTC

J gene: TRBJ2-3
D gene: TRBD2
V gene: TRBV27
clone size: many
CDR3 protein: CASRGSGSRTDTQYF
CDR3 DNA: TGTGCCAGCAGGGGAAGCGGGAGTCGCACAGATACGCAGTATTTT

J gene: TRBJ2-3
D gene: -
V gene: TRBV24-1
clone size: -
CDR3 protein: CATSDPVDTQYF
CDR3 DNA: TGTGCCACCAGTGATCCCGTGGATACGCAGTATTTT

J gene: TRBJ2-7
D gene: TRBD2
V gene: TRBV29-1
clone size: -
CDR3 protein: CSVELAAKPYYEQYF
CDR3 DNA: TGCAGCGTAGAACTAGCGGCGAAACCCTACTACGAGCAGTACTTC

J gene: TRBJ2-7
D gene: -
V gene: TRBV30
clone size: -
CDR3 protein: CAWKVGHNYEQYF
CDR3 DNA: TGTGCCTGGAAAGTGGGACACAACTACGAGCAGTACTTC

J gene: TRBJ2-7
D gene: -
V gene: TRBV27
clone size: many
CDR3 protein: CASAPSGGTISYEQYF
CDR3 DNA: TGTGCCAGCGCCCCTTCTGGGGGGACAATCTCCTACGAGCAGTACTTC

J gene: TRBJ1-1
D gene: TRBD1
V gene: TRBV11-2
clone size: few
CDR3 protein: CASSPGTGGVPDTEAYF
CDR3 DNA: TGTGCCAGCAGCCCGGGGACAGGGGGCGTTCCGGACACTGAAGCTTACTTT

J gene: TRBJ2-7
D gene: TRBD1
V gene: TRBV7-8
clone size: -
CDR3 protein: CASSPQGAVYEQYF
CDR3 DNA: TGTGCCAGCAGCCCTCAGGGGGCGGTTTACGAGCAGTACTTC

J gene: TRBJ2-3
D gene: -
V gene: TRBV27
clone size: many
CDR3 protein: CASSPYSVRLIDTQYF
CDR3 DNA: TGTGCCAGCAGTCCCTATAGCGTTAGACTCATAGATACGCAGTATTTT

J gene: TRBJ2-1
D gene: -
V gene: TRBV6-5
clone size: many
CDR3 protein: CASSPSWYNEQFF
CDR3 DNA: TGTGCCAGCAGCCCCTCCTGGTACAATGAGCAGTTCTTC

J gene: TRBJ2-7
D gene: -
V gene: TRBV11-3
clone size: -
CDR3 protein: CASSLRSTYEQYF
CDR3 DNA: TGCGCCAGCAGCCTGAGGAGCACCTACGAGCAGTACTTC

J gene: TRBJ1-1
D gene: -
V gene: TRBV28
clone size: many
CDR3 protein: CASSFQGNTEAFF
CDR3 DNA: TGTGCCAGCAGTTTTCAGGGGAACACTGAAGCTTTCTTT

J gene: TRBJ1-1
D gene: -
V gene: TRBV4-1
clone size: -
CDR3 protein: CASSLHTGSNTEAFF
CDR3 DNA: TGCGCCAGCAGCCTTCACACGGGATCGAACACTGAAGCTTTCTTT

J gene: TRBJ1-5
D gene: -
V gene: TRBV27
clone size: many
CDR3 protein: CASSLVLGDQPQHF
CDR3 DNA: TGTGCCAGCAGTCTAGTCCTGGGGGATCAGCCCCAGCATTTT

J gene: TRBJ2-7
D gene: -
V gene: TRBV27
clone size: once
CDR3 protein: CASGFSRRYEQYF
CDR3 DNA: TGTGCCAGCGGCTTTTCACGCCGGTACGAGCAGTACTTC

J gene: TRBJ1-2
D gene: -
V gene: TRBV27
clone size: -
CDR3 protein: CASSLGVGLGGYTF
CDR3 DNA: TGTGCCAGCAGTTTAGGTGTGGGTCTTGGCGGCTACACCTTC

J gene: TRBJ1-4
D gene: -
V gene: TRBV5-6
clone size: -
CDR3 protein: CASSLNTQIYEKLFF
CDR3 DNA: TGTGCCAGCAGCTTGAACACTCAGATTTACGAAAAACTGTTTTTT

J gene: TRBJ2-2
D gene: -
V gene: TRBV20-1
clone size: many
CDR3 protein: CSAHYASALTRELFF
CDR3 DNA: TGCAGTGCCCACTATGCTAGCGCATTGACCCGGGAGCTGTTTTTT

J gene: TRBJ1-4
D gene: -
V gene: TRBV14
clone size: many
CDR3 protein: CASSPTMGPEDEKLFF
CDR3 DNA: TGTGCCAGCAGCCCAACGATGGGACCGGAGGATGAAAAACTGTTTTTT

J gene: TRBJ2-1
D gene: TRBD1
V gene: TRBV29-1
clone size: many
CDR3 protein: CSVDWTGSYNEQFF
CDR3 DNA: TGCAGCGTTGACTGGACAGGTTCCTACAATGAGCAGTTCTTC

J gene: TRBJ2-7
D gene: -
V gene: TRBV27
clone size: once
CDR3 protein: CASPTYGSTYEQYF
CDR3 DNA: TGTGCCAGCCCGACATATGGGTCTACCTACGAGCAGTACTTC

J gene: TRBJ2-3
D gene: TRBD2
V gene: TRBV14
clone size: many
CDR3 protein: CASSPLTSGSTDTQYF
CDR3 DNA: TGTGCCAGCAGCCCGCTCACTAGCGGATCCACAGATACGCAGTATTTT

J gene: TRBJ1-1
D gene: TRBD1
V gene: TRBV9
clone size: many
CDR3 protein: CASSVSVTGEKNTEAFF
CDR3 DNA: TGTGCCAGCAGCGTCAGCGTGACAGGGGAAAAGAACACTGAAGCTTTCTTT

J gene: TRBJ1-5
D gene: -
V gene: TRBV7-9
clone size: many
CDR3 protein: CASSLDRQPQHF
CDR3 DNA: TGTGCCAGCAGCTTAGACCGCCAGCCCCAGCATTTT

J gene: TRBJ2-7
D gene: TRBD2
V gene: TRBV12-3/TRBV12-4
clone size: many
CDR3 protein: CASSLGTSGYEQYF
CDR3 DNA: TGTGCCAGCAGCCTTGGGACTAGCGGCTACGAGCAGTACTTC

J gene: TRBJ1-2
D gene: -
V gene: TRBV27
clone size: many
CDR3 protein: CASSLSPAYYGYTF
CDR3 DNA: TGTGCCAGCAGTTTATCTCCAGCCTACTATGGCTACACCTTC

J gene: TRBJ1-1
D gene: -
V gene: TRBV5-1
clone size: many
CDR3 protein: CASSPGTEAFF
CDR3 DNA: TGCGCCAGCAGCCCGGGGACTGAAGCTTTCTTT

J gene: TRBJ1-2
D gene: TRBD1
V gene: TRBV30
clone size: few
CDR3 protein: CAWTQGGAYGYTF
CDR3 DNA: TGTGCCTGGACCCAGGGGGGTGCCTATGGCTACACCTTC

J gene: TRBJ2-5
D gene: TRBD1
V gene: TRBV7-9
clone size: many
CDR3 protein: CASSLSGTATQETQYF
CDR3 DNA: TGTGCCAGCAGCTTATCAGGGACAGCGACCCAAGAGACCCAGTACTTC

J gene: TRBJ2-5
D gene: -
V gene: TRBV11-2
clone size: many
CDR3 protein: CASSSPDGQETQYF
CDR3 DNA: TGTGCCAGCAGTTCCCCAGACGGACAAGAGACCCAGTACTTC

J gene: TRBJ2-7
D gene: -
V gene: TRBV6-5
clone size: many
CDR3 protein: CASSYGPSYEQYF
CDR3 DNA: TGTGCCAGCAGTTACGGGCCGTCCTACGAGCAGTACTTC

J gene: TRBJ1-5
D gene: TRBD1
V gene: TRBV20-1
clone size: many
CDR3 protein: CSARGQGGWLPQHF
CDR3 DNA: TGCAGTGCTAGAGGACAGGGAGGGTGGCTGCCCCAGCATTTT

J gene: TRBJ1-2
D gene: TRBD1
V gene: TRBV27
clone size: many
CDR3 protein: CASSPLRQGGYGYTF
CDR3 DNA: TGTGCCAGCAGTCCTCTCCGACAGGGAGGGTATGGCTACACCTTC

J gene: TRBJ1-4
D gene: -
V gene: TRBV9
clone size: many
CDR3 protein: CASSAKGDTNEKLFF
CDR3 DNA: TGTGCCAGCAGCGCTAAGGGAGATACTAATGAAAAACTGTTTTTT

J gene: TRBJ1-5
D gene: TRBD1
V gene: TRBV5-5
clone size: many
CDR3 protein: CASSTGQGGQPQHF
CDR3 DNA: TGTGCCAGCAGCACGGGACAGGGGGGACAGCCCCAGCATTTT

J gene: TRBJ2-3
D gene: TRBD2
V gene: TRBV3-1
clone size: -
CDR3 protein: CASSQAGTSGRTDTQYF
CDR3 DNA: TGTGCCAGCAGCCAAGCGGGGACTAGCGGGAGAACAGATACGCAGTATTTT

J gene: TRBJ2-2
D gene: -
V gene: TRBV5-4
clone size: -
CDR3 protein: CASSLDGNTGELFF
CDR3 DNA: TGTGCCAGCAGCTTGGATGGGAACACCGGGGAGCTGTTTTTT

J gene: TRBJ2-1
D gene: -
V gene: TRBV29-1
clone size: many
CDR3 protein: CSVGYLSRGGNEQFF
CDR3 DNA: TGCAGCGTCGGCTATCTTTCTAGGGGGGGTAATGAGCAGTTCTTC

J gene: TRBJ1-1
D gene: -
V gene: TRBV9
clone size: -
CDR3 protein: CASSARGLTMNTEAFF
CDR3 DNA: TGTGCCAGCAGCGCCCGGGGCTTAACCATGAACACTGAAGCTTTCTTT

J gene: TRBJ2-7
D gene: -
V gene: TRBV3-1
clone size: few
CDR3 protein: CASSFRLGYYEQYF
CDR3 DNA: TGTGCCAGCAGCTTTAGACTAGGGTACTACGAGCAGTACTTC